Below, 6 T cell receptor beta chains from the same sample are listed, as sequenced in a study of blood T cell repertoires in COVID-19. The assay was immunoSEQ multiplex PCR, and TCRdb's table has in-frame clones only and misses some. Seen here are 110,000 or so clones, approximately 80% observed once, and the top ten hold roughly 8.1%. Specimen: peripheral blood. These receptors were obtained from a woman between 40 and 55 years old with acute or convalescent COVID-19.

V usage is TRBV7-3 and J usage is TRBJ1-1, with D hard to call. V gave up 3 bases and J gave up 1 base, with 6 bases separating them. The CDR3 is made up of 13 amino acids. The germline V gene encodes CDR1 SGHTA and CDR2 FQGTGA. For the CDR3, the DNA is TGTGCCAGCAGCTTTGGCAGGAACACTGAAGCTTTCTTT. As protein: CASSFGRNTEAFF.

This chain connects TRBV9 to TRBJ2-1, with 11 bases identical to TRBD1. Germline assignment: CDR1 SGDLS and CDR2 YYNGEE. J was trimmed by 1 base and V by 0 bases; bases with no gene match: 9. The length of the CDR3 is 19 residues. The CDR3 spells CASSVAGMGTGGSYNEQFF. The CDR3 DNA is TGTGCCAGCAGCGTAGCAGGAATGGGGACAGGGGGTTCCTACAATGAGCAGTTCTTC. Full variable domain (missing parts from reference TRBV9 and TRBJ2-1): DSGVTQTPKHLITATGQRVTLRCSPRSGDLSVYWYQQSLDQGLQFLIQYYNGEERAKGNILERFSAQQFPDLHSELNLSSLELGDSALYFCASSVAGMGTGGSYNEQFFGPGTRLTVL.

This chain uses TRBV5-1 with TRBJ2-7; D may be TRBD2 (5 bases). From germline, CDR1 is SGHRS and CDR2 YFSETQ. CDR3 length equals 15 residues. V shed 4 bases and J shed 0 bases, with 14 bases lying between them. CDR3 sequence (DNA): TGCGCCAGCAGCCATGGACTTGGACCCTCCTACGAGCAGTACTTC. It codes for CASSHGLGPSYEQYF.

The chain uses TRBV7-9 and TRBJ1-4; 8 bases map to TRBD1. V lost 4 bases to trimming and J lost 7 bases; unmatched junction nucleotides: 8. Per the germline V gene, CDR1 is SEHNR and CDR2 is FQNEAQ (reference sequence). The CDR3 length is 15 residues. The CDR3 nucleotides are TGTGCCAGCAGCTCCCCGGACAGGGTCGTTGAAAAACTGTTTTTT. Protein product: CASSSPDRVVEKLFF. The whole variable domain, remainder taken from reference TRBV7-9 and TRBJ1-4, is DTGVSQNPRHKITKRGQNVTFRCDPISEHNRLYWYRQTLGQGPEFLTYFQNEAQLEKSRLLSDRFSAERPKGSFSTLEIQRTEQGDSAMYLCASSSPDRVVEKLFFGSGTQLSVL.

CDR3 bases: TGTGCCAGCAGCCTGGGGACAGGGAGAACCGGGGAGCTGTTTTTT. Protein product: CASSLGTGRTGELFF. The chain couples TRBV5-6 to TRBJ2-2; 9 nucleotides match TRBD1. The CDR3 extends over 15 amino acids. V lost 4 bases, J lost 5 bases, and 6 bases stayed unmatched. CDR1 and CDR2 from the germline V gene are SGHDT and YYEEEE.

This clone has a handful of counts. The chain is built from TRBV7-8 and TRBJ2-5; 10 bases align to TRBD2. This CDR3 is 15 amino acids long. V was pared by 5 bases and J by 2 bases, with 5 bases of the junction left unmatched. CDR1 and CDR2 (germline): SGHVS, FQNEAQ. For the CDR3, the DNA is TGTGCCAGCAGCGTTAGCGGGGGGAAACAAGAGACCCAGTACTTC. Encoded protein: CASSVSGGKQETQYF.